These 12 T cell receptor beta chains originate from one sample sequenced in a study of blood T cells in healthy people across ages. Next came a second PCR, run for about 7 to 11 cycles, which used a sample-barcoded 5' primer along with a J-beta primer mix. Via MiXCR, TCRdb re-called the 5' RACE reads, giving one row per CDR3 protein. The sample holds about 1.8 million distinct CDR3 sequences; 49% are singletons and the top ten take less than 2.5%. The material sequenced was blood. These TCRs come from a woman in her 40s in good health.

The chain couples TRBV20-1 to TRBJ2-1; TRBD2 aligns across 8 bases. CDR3 length equals 14 residues. V dropped 3 bases and J dropped 5; count of bases not matched to a gene: 6. Germline V gives CDR1 DFQATT, CDR2 SNEGSKA (reference sequence). In DNA form, the CDR3 reads TGCAGTGCTAGGTCCGCGGGGGGAAACAATGAGCAGTTCTTC. This codes for CSARSAGGNNEQFF.

The V call is TRBV7-2, the J call TRBJ2-7, with TRBD1 as a possible D gene (6 bases). In germline, CDR1 is SGHTA, CDR2 FQGNSA. Trimming cost V 4 bases and J 2 bases, with 18 bases left between them. This CDR3 contains 16 residues. Here the CDR3 DNA reads TGTGCCAGCAGCTACCCGGGCAGGGGACCTCCCTACGAGCAGTACTTC. Protein sequence: CASSYPGRGPPYEQYF.

The count of this clonotype is one. This rearrangement joins TRBV24-1 to TRBJ1-2; the D is unclear. The germline CDR1 and CDR2 sequences are KGHDR and SFDVKD. V shed 4 bases and J shed 5 bases, with 10 bases lying between them. This CDR3 region has 13 residues. CDR3 loop: CATSEDYWYGYTF. The CDR3 nucleotides are TGTGCCACCAGTGAGGACTATTGGTATGGCTACACCTTC.

This sequence joins TRBV20-1 and TRBJ2-1; TRBD2 is a possible D gene (6 bases). V was clipped by 3 bases and J by 7 bases, with 22 bases between them. CDR1 DFQATT and CDR2 SNEGSKA come from the germline V gene (reference sequence). The CDR3 has 16 amino acids. The CDR3 DNA follows: TGCAGTGCTAGGGACCTACTAGCCCCCGTGGGGAATGAGCAGTTCTTC. It is translated as CSARDLLAPVGNEQFF.

V is TRBV6-1 and J is TRBJ2-7; maybe TRBD1 (5 bases). Germline loops: CDR1 MNHNS, CDR2 SASEGT. Trimming pared 11 bases from V and 5 bases from J, leaving 19 bases between. There are 13 residues in the CDR3. CDR3 bases: TGTGCCTGCAAAGAAATGGGGCTCGACGAGCAGTACTTC. This gives the protein CACKEMGLDEQYF.

The V call is TRBV11-3, the J call TRBJ2-5, with D perhaps TRBD2 (7 bases). This CDR3 spans 17 amino acids. Germline V gene lookup returns CDR1 SGHNT and CDR2 YENEEA. With 5 bases removed from V and 1 base from J, the gap between germline ends came to 20 bases. The CDR3 DNA is TGTGCCAGCAGCCTCGGTACGCGGGGGCACAGCCAAGAGACCCAGTACTTC. The encoded protein is CASSLGTRGHSQETQYF.

The V call is TRBV2, the J call TRBJ1-5, with D perhaps matching TRBD1 (5 bases). Trimming left V 3 bases short and J 3 bases short, with 9 bases between. The CDR3 length is 14 residues. Germline V gives CDR1 SNHLY, CDR2 FYNNEI. The CDR3 coding sequence is TGTGCCAGCAGTGACGGGACCTTCAATCAGCCCCAGCATTTT. It codes for CASSDGTFNQPQHF.

This clonotype was found a few times. The chain joins TRBV7-6 to TRBJ2-1, with 9 bases matching TRBD2. CDR3 length: 17 residues. J gave up 0 bases and V 2 bases, and 5 bases lay outside the gene matches. Germline V CDR1 and CDR2: SGHVS, FNYEAQ. This chain's CDR3 is CASSLLVAGASYNEQFF. The DNA of the CDR3 is TGTGCCAGCAGCTTATTGGTAGCGGGGGCCTCCTACAATGAGCAGTTCTTC.

This clonotype has a handful of counts. The chain carries TRBV7-7 and TRBJ2-4; 15 bases map to TRBD2. Germline CDR1 SSHAT, CDR2 FNYEAQ (reference sequence). The CDR3 totals 18 residues. CDR3 sequence reads: CASPEGTSGGRAKNIQYF. The DNA for the CDR3 is TGTGCTAGCCCGGAGGGGACTAGCGGGGGGAGAGCCAAAAACATTCAGTACTTC.

The chain couples TRBV7-6 to TRBJ1-2, with a weak D call TRBD1 (5 bases). Looked up from germline, CDR1 is SGHVS and CDR2 is FNYEAQ. The V gene lost 0 bases and the J gene lost 3 bases, with 11 bases spanning the gap. This CDR3 is 15 amino acids long. CDR3 protein: CASSLATQGDYGYTF. The CDR3 DNA reads as TGTGCCAGCAGCTTAGCGACCCAGGGAGACTATGGCTACACCTTC. Using reference TRBV7-6 and TRBJ1-2 for the parts outside the CDR3, the full variable domain is GAGVSQSPRYKVTKRGQDVALRCDPISGHVSLYWYRQALGQGPEFLTYFNYEAQQDKSGLPNDRFSAERPEGSISTLTIQRTEQRDSAMYRCASSLATQGDYGYTFGSGTRLTVV.

The rearrangement links TRBV7-9 to TRBJ1-1, with TRBD1 matching 7 bases. The trim removed 3 bases at V and 6 bases at J, leaving 7 bases unmatched. From germline, CDR1 is SEHNR and CDR2 FQNEAQ (reference sequence). There are 14 residues in the CDR3. CDR3 nucleotide sequence: TGTGCCAGCAGCTTCGCGGCGGGGACAGCTGAAGCTTTCTTT. Translated, it gives CASSFAAGTAEAFF.

This chain connects TRBV5-6 to TRBJ2-1, with D uncertain. CDR3 size: 16 residues. The V gene lost 0 bases and the J gene lost 5 bases, with 15 bases spanning the gap. Germline V gene sequence: CDR1 SGHDT, CDR2 YYEEEE. The CDR3 loop reads CASSLASRSRNNEQFF. The CDR3 bases are TGTGCCAGCAGCTTGGCGTCCAGGAGCCGTAACAATGAGCAGTTCTTC.